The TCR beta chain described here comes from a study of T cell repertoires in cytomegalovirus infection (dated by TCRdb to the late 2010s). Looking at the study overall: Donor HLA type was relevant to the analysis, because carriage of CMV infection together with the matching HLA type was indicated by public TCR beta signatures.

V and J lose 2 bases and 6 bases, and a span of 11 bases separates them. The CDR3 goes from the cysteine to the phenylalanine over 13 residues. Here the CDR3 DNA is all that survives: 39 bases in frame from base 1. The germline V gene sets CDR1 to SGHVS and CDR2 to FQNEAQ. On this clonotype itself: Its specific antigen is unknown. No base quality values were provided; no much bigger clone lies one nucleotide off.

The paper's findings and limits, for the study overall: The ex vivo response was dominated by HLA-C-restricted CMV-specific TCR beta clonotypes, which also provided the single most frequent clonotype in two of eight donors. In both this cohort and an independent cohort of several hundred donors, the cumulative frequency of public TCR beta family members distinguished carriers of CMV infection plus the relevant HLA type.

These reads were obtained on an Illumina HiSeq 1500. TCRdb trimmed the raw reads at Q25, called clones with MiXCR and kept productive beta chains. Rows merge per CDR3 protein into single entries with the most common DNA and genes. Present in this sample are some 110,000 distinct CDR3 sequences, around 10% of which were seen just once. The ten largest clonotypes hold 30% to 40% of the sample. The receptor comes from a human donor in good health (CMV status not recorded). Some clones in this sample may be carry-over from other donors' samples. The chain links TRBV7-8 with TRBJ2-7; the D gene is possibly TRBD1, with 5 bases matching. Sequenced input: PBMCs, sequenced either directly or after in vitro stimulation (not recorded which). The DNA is TGTGCCAGCAGCTTATTGGGGCTCGCCGAGCAGTACTTC. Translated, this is CASSLLGLAEQYF.